Below are 12 T cell receptor beta chains sequenced from a single sample in a study of circulating and synovial CD4+ cells in juvenile arthritis. Measured with immunoSEQ multiplex PCR; TCRdb has only the in-frame clones, and not every one. The data contain fewer than 35,000 clones, about 96% of them singletons. Sequencing used CD4+ T cells from blood. These TCRs come from a human donor with juvenile idiopathic arthritis.

This clone was seen a single time. The genes are TRBV6-5 and TRBJ1-6, with TRBD1 identical over 9 bases. The CDR3 sequence is 15 residues long. Germline V CDR1 and CDR2: MNHEY, SVGAGI. The V gene end was trimmed by 0 bases and the J gene end by 10 bases; junction bases not matched to a gene: 4. In DNA form, the CDR3 reads TGTGCCAGCAGTTACTCTTGGACAGGGGAATCACCCCTCCACTTT. The encoded protein is CASSYSWTGESPLHF.

The chain links TRBV11-2 to TRBJ1-4, with D unresolved. Trimming left V 2 bases short and J 3 bases short, with 13 bases between. Germline V gene data show CDR1 as SGHAT and CDR2 as FQNNGV. The CDR3 is 16 amino acids. The CDR3 loop reads CASSLFKPPSNEKLFF. CDR3 in DNA: TGTGCCAGCAGCTTATTTAAGCCACCCTCTAATGAAAAACTGTTTTTT.

This chain connects TRBV5-5 to TRBJ2-5, with 8 positions matching TRBD2. Looked up from germline, CDR1 is SGHKS and CDR2 is YYEKEE (reference sequence). V trimming: 0 bases; J trimming: 1 base; junction bases outside the gene matches: 8. The CDR3 runs 17 residues. In nucleotides, the CDR3 is TGTGCCAGCAGCTTGGCTGGTAGCGGGACCCTCCAAGAGACCCAGTACTTC. Protein product: CASSLAGSGTLQETQYF.

The V call is TRBV5-1, the J call TRBJ2-7; TRBD1 aligns across 11 bases. Per germline, CDR1 SGHRS and CDR2 YFSETQ. V shed 8 bases, J shed 6 bases, and the junction held 4 bases outside the gene matches. The CDR3 sequence is 12 residues long. CDR3 sequence: CASRGQGGEQYF. The CDR3 DNA reads as TGCGCCAGTCGGGGACAGGGGGGCGAGCAGTACTTC.

This clone was seen once. This chain uses TRBV10-3 with TRBJ2-7; D may be TRBD2 (6 bases). Per germline, CDR1 ENHRY and CDR2 SYGVKD. V was cut by 3 bases and J by 4 bases, with 13 bases left in between. CDR3 size: 14 residues. CDR3 sequence: CAISDGGMGYEQYF. The CDR3 region has the DNA TGTGCCATCAGTGATGGGGGGATGGGGTACGAGCAGTACTTC.

The chain is built from TRBV28 and TRBJ1-4; D possibly corresponds to TRBD1 (5 bases). V lost 1 base and J lost 0, with 15 bases in between. The CDR3 sequence is 18 residues long. Germline V gene lookup returns CDR1 MDHEN and CDR2 SYDVKM. CDR3 bases: TGTGCCAGCAGTTTATCGTTTGGGATAGGGGCAACTAATGAAAAACTGTTTTTT. Translating it yields CASSLSFGIGATNEKLFF.

This chain joins TRBV7-2 and TRBJ1-3, with no clear D. V lost 5 bases and J lost 4, with 6 bases in between. The germline CDR1 and CDR2 sequences are SGHTA and FQGNSA. The CDR3 has 12 residues. The CDR3, as DNA: TGTGCCAGCAGCCCCCAGGGAAACACCATATATTTT. Amino acid sequence: CASSPQGNTIYF.

The chain joins TRBV7-2 to TRBJ2-1; a possible D gene is TRBD2 (6 bases). Germline-derived CDR1 and CDR2 are SGHTA and FQGNSA. CDR3 size: 11 residues. V was pared by 7 bases and J by 12 bases, with 13 bases between. CDR3 sequence: CASTLGGPQFF. The CDR3 DNA follows: TGTGCCAGCACGTTGGGGGGTCCGCAGTTCTTC.

The chain combines TRBV5-1 with TRBJ1-2; 7 positions match TRBD1. Germline CDR1 SGHRS, CDR2 YFSETQ. V dropped 3 bases and J dropped 4; count of bases not matched to a gene: 9. The CDR3 has 15 amino acids. CDR3 protein: CASSYGTDATYGYTF. In DNA form, the CDR3 reads TGCGCCAGCAGCTACGGGACAGATGCCACCTATGGCTACACCTTC.

The chain joins TRBV27 to TRBJ1-2; 7 bases align to TRBD1. Germline values: CDR1 MNHEY, CDR2 SMNVEV (reference sequence). This CDR3 region has 12 residues. V trimming: 4 bases; J trimming: 8 bases; junction bases outside the gene matches: 4. CDR3 in amino acids: CASSSDRRGYTF. Written as DNA, the CDR3 is TGTGCCAGCAGTTCGGACAGGAGAGGCTACACCTTC.

The chain joins TRBV10-3 to TRBJ1-1; 7 bases are shared with TRBD1. V was pared by 4 bases and J by 1 base, with 6 bases of the junction left unmatched. CDR1 and CDR2 from the germline V gene are ENHRY and SYGVKD. The CDR3 spans 15 residues. The CDR3 region is CAISGSRGQNTEAFF. CDR3 bases: TGTGCCATCAGTGGGTCAAGGGGGCAGAACACTGAAGCTTTCTTT.

This clone showed up just once. The chain carries TRBV27 and TRBJ1-1; D gene unclear. This CDR3 comprises 13 residues. Germline V gene data show CDR1 as MNHEY and CDR2 as SMNVEV (reference sequence). V lost 3 bases and J 6 bases, leaving 11 bases between the germline ends. The CDR3 nucleotides are TGTGCCAGCAGTTTCACGGTTGGAGCTGAAGCTTTCTTT. Its translation is CASSFTVGAEAFF.